These T cell receptor beta chains were read from a single sample in a study of T cell responses to AZD1222 COVID-19 vaccine. Only in-frame clones appear in the TCRdb table, and some are missing; sequencing was by immunoSEQ multiplex PCR. Among roughly 100,000 clones listed, approximately 84% were seen once. Sequencing was performed on peripheral blood, taken on day 0 of AZD1222 vaccination. Source of these receptors: an adult in good health. The CDR3 runs from the conserved cysteine through the conserved F or W. D genes are given only for firm matches.

CDR3 length: 15; J gene: TRBJ2-7; D gene: NA; V gene: TRBV19; CDR3 protein: CASSMGETGLDKQYF; CDR3 DNA: TGTGCCAGTAGTATGGGTGAAACCGGACTTGATAAGCAGTACTTC
CDR3 length: 15; J gene: TRBJ2-4; D gene: NA; V gene: TRBV28; CDR3 protein: CASSLIGGDHNIQYF; CDR3 DNA: TGTGCCAGCAGTTTAATCGGCGGAGATCATAACATTCAGTACTTC
CDR3 length: 13; J gene: TRBJ1-1; D gene: NA; V gene: TRBV30; CDR3 protein: CAWSTDRTTEAFF; CDR3 DNA: TGTGCCTGGAGTACCGACAGGACCACTGAAGCTTTCTTT
CDR3 length: 17; J gene: TRBJ2-6; D gene: TRBD1; V gene: TRBV5-4; CDR3 protein: CASSGQQGVGGANVLTF; CDR3 DNA: TGTGCCAGCAGCGGGCAACAGGGGGTTGGTGGGGCCAACGTCCTGACTTTC
CDR3 length: 12; J gene: TRBJ2-7; D gene: NA; V gene: TRBV5-1; CDR3 protein: CASSLSEDEQYF; CDR3 DNA: TGCGCCAGCAGCTTGAGTGAAGACGAGCAGTACTTC
CDR3 length: 14; J gene: TRBJ2-7; D gene: NA; V gene: TRBV11-2; CDR3 protein: CASSLVQGSHEQYF; CDR3 DNA: TGTGCCAGCAGCTTAGTCCAGGGGTCCCACGAGCAGTACTTC
CDR3 length: 14; J gene: TRBJ2-1; D gene: NA; V gene: TRBV28; CDR3 protein: CASSDLGRPNEQFF; CDR3 DNA: TGTGCCAGCAGTGACCTCGGGCGGCCCAATGAGCAGTTCTTC
CDR3 length: 15; J gene: TRBJ2-1; D gene: NA; V gene: TRBV3-1/TRBV3-2; CDR3 protein: CASSQVQQDYNEQFF; CDR3 DNA: TGTGCCAGCAGCCAAGTCCAGCAGGACTACAATGAGCAGTTCTTC
CDR3 length: 17; J gene: TRBJ2-7; D gene: TRBD2; V gene: TRBV28; CDR3 protein: CASSPRPGLAGDREQYF; CDR3 DNA: TGTGCCAGCAGTCCCAGACCCGGACTAGCGGGAGATCGGGAGCAGTACTTC
CDR3 length: 15; J gene: TRBJ2-7; D gene: TRBD2; V gene: TRBV19; CDR3 protein: CASSIDTAGVREQYF; CDR3 DNA: TGTGCCAGTAGTATAGACACAGCGGGAGTGCGCGAGCAGTACTTC
CDR3 length: 14; J gene: TRBJ1-2; D gene: TRBD1; V gene: TRBV2; CDR3 protein: CASSNSGTVYGYTF; CDR3 DNA: TGTGCCAGCAGTAATTCCGGGACAGTGTACGGCTACACCTTC